Presented here are 5 T cell receptor beta chains from one specimen sequenced in a study of blood T cell repertoires in COVID-19. Only in-frame clones appear in the TCRdb table, and some are missing; sequencing was by immunoSEQ multiplex PCR. This table holds 95,000 to 110,000 clones, around 90% found once. The sequenced sample was peripheral blood. Receptors originate from a woman aged 60-70 years with acute or convalescent COVID-19.

The gene calls are TRBV19 and TRBJ2-1, with TRBD2 matching over 10 bases. There are 16 residues in the CDR3. V shed 5 bases and J 6 bases; nucleotides not matched to a gene: 10. The germline CDR1 and CDR2 sequences are LNHDA and SQIVND (reference sequence). CDR3 sequence: CASSQRRTSGFNEQFF. DNA for the CDR3: TGTGCCAGTAGTCAGAGGCGGACTAGCGGTTTCAATGAGCAGTTCTTC.

The chain couples TRBV28 to TRBJ1-4; unclear D gene. The CDR3 is 15 residues long. The V gene's germline CDR1 is MDHEN and CDR2 SYDVKM. V was clipped by 5 bases and J by 3 bases, with 13 bases between them. This chain's CDR3 is CASSLRLAANEKLFF. The DNA of the CDR3 is TGTGCCAGCAGTCTCAGACTAGCAGCTAATGAAAAACTGTTTTTT.

The chain employs TRBV9 and TRBJ2-5; 15 positions agree with TRBD2. V dropped 1 base and J dropped 1; count of bases not matched to a gene: 2. CDR3 length: 17 residues. CDR1 and CDR2 (germline): SGDLS, YYNGEE. The CDR3 is CASSVSGLAGGQETQYF. The CDR3 region has the DNA TGTGCCAGCAGCGTATCGGGACTAGCGGGAGGCCAAGAGACCCAGTACTTC.

The J gene is TRBJ1-1, the V gene TRBV27; 8 bases match TRBD1. J gave up 5 bases and V 2 bases, and 10 bases lay outside the gene matches. This CDR3 has 16 residues. Germline CDR1 is MNHEY and CDR2 is SMNVEV (reference sequence). This chain's CDR3 is CASSLAPGGGRTEAFF. The CDR3 nucleotides read TGTGCCAGCAGTTTAGCGCCAGGGGGCGGGAGAACTGAAGCTTTCTTT.

The chain uses TRBV29-1 and TRBJ2-3; 9 nucleotides align to TRBD2. The V and J ends lost 7 bases and 5 bases, in that order; junction bases with no gene match: 4. The germline CDR1 and CDR2 sequences are SQVTM and ANQGSEA. The CDR3 extends over 12 amino acids. Here the CDR3 DNA reads TGCAGCGCAACTAGCGGGCTAGATACGCAGTATTTT. Translation: CSATSGLDTQYF.